One sample yielded the 23 T cell receptor beta chains listed below, sequenced in a study of blood T cell repertoires in COVID-19. Assay: immunoSEQ multiplex PCR; the TCRdb copy retains only in-frame clones and omits some. This table holds about 200,000 clones, roughly 88% found once. The sequenced sample consisted of peripheral blood. The receptor set was obtained from a human donor in a cohort sampled during active COVID-19.

The chain is built from TRBV27 and TRBJ2-7; 7 bases line up with TRBD1. The CDR3 totals 14 residues. Germline CDR1 reads MNHEY; CDR2 reads SMNVEV (reference sequence). The V and J ends lost 6 bases and 3 bases, in that order; junction bases with no gene match: 8. The CDR3 nucleotides read TGTGCCAGCAGGCCCTGGACAGGAGTCTACGAGCAGTACTTC. It encodes CASRPWTGVYEQYF.

The rearrangement links TRBV29-1 to TRBJ2-1, with D possibly being TRBD1 (6 bases). The germline CDR1 and CDR2 sequences are SQVTM and ANQGSEA. The CDR3 consists of 12 residues. Trimming removed 5 bases from V and 3 bases from J, with 8 bases in between. CDR3 sequence: CSVRTDYNEQFF. The CDR3 DNA is TGCAGCGTTCGGACAGACTACAATGAGCAGTTCTTC.

V gene TRBV7-2 combines with J gene TRBJ2-7; 8 positions agree with TRBD2. V shed 6 bases and J 3 bases; nucleotides not matched to a gene: 7. CDR1 is SGHTA, CDR2 FQGNSA, per germline. The CDR3 has 14 residues. CDR3 DNA sequence: TGTGCCAGCAGTCCGGGACTAGTGAACTACGAGCAGTACTTC. Translated, it gives CASSPGLVNYEQYF.

The chain couples TRBV7-9 to TRBJ2-1; 7 nucleotides match TRBD1. CDR1 is SEHNR, CDR2 FQNEAQ, per germline (reference sequence). The CDR3 contains 15 residues. The J segment lost 2 bases and the V segment lost 5 bases, leaving 6 bases of the junction unmatched. CDR3 nucleotides: TGTGCCAGCAGCATCGACAGGGCGCCCTACAATGAGCAGTTCTTC. This translates into CASSIDRAPYNEQFF.

The chain carries TRBV3-1 (or the pseudogene TRBV3-2) and TRBJ2-1, with 10 bases matching TRBD2. J lost 3 bases, V lost 8 bases, and 7 bases had no gene match. CDR3 length: 15 amino acids. Germline V gene data show CDR1 as LGHDT and CDR2 as YNNKEL (reference sequence). This CDR3 reads CASVSGRPDYNEQFF. The CDR3 DNA follows: TGTGCCAGCGTTAGCGGGAGGCCCGACTACAATGAGCAGTTCTTC.

The V gene is TRBV19, the J gene TRBJ2-7, with 8 bases that match TRBD2. Germline CDR1 and CDR2: LNHDA and SQIVND (reference sequence). The CDR3 covers 14 residues. The V segment lost 4 bases and the J segment 7 bases; nucleotides outside the gene matches: 9. The CDR3 nucleotides read TGTGCCAGTAGTACCGGGACTAGGAACGGGGAGCAGTACTTC. Protein: CASSTGTRNGEQYF. The variable domain in full, completed from reference TRBV19 and TRBJ2-7, reads DGGITQSPKYLFRKEGQNVTLSCEQNLNHDAMYWYRQDPGQGLRLIYYSQIVNDFQKGDIAEGYSVSREKKESFPLTVTSAQKNPTAFYLCASSTGTRNGEQYFGPGTRLTVT.

The J gene is TRBJ2-5, the V gene TRBV19; the D is unclear. This CDR3 is built from 14 residues. Germline CDR1 is LNHDA and CDR2 is SQIVND (reference sequence). V lost 1 base to trimming and J lost 1 base, with 7 bases between them. This chain's CDR3 is CASSIGWAQETQYF. DNA for the CDR3: TGTGCCAGTAGTATAGGCTGGGCCCAAGAGACCCAGTACTTC.

The CDR3 spells CASSFCPPRERRDRKQQETQYF. CDR3 coding DNA: TGCGCCAGCAGTTTCTGCCCACCCCGCGAGAGACGGGACAGGAAGCAACAAGAGACCCAGTACTTC. The chain combines TRBV23-1 with TRBJ2-5; TRBD1 agrees at 8 bases. TRBV23-1 belongs to the ORF category, with a function that is uncertain. The J segment lost 2 bases and the V segment lost 5 bases, leaving 28 bases of the junction unmatched. The CDR3 is made up of 22 amino acids.

The gene calls are TRBV28 and TRBJ2-2; D call uncertain. This CDR3 spans 12 amino acids. CDR1 MDHEN and CDR2 SYDVKM come from the germline V gene. The V and J ends lost 3 bases and 6 bases respectively, with 5 bases between them. CDR3 in DNA: TGTGCCAGCAGTTTTCTGTCCGGGGAGCTGTTTTTT. It yields the protein CASSFLSGELFF.

V is TRBV5-1 and J is TRBJ1-1; TRBD1 might be the D (5 bases). Trimming pared 2 bases from V and 4 bases from J, leaving 18 bases between. The CDR3 has 16 amino acids. Germline CDR1 SGHRS, CDR2 YFSETQ. CDR3 protein: CASSFAGEGVGTEAFF. CDR3 DNA sequence: TGCGCCAGCAGCTTCGCGGGGGAGGGCGTTGGCACTGAAGCTTTCTTT.

The chain combines TRBV2 with TRBJ1-2; TRBD1 matches at 11 bases. The CDR3 sequence is 13 residues long. Germline CDR1 SNHLY, CDR2 FYNNEI. V gave up 9 bases and J gave up 2 bases; unmatched junction bases: 2. CDR3 in amino acids: CASRDRGNYGYTF. CDR3 DNA sequence: TGTGCCAGTCGGGACAGGGGGAACTATGGCTACACCTTC.

The rearrangement links TRBV30 to TRBJ1-5; D ambiguous. Germline V gene data show CDR1 as GTSNPN and CDR2 as SVGIG (reference sequence). V was trimmed by 2 bases and J by 4 bases, leaving 9 bases between them. The CDR3 is 13 residues long. CDR3 DNA sequence: TGTGCCTGGAGTTCTTCCGGGAATCAGCCCCAGCATTTT. Translation gives CAWSSSGNQPQHF.

This chain joins TRBV23-1 and TRBJ2-6, with D tentatively TRBD2 (5 bases). TRBV23-1 is an open reading frame, and its role is uncertain. Trimming shortened V by 0 bases and J by 0 bases, and 12 bases separated the two germline ends. This CDR3 has 18 residues. CDR3 sequence reads: CASSQSIFGDSGANVLTF. DNA of the CDR3: TGCGCCAGCAGTCAATCGATTTTCGGGGACTCTGGGGCCAACGTCCTGACTTTC.

The rearrangement links TRBV5-1 to TRBJ1-1; no reliable D call. CDR1 SGHRS and CDR2 YFSETQ come from the germline V gene. V was cut by 4 bases and J by 6 bases, with 13 bases left in between. The CDR3 contains 13 residues. The chain's CDR3 is CASSNFFGAEAFF. For the CDR3, the DNA is TGCGCCAGCAGCAACTTCTTCGGGGCTGAAGCTTTCTTT.

This clone was seen a handful of times. V usage is TRBV3-1 (or the pseudogene TRBV3-2) and J usage is TRBJ2-1, with 9 bases matching TRBD2. CDR3 length equals 15 residues. Germline CDR1 is LGHDT and CDR2 is YNNKEL (reference sequence). The trim removed 4 bases at V and 7 bases at J, leaving 8 bases unmatched. CDR3 protein: CASSLGLALLNEQFF. CDR3 nucleotides: TGTGCCAGCAGCCTGGGACTAGCCCTTCTAAATGAGCAGTTCTTC.

The chain has TRBV4-1 and TRBJ1-4; possible D gene TRBD1, 5 bases. The germline V and J ends were trimmed by 7 bases and 3 bases, with 15 bases remaining between them. CDR3 length equals 15 residues. CDR1 is MGHRA, CDR2 YSYEKL, per germline. The CDR3 DNA follows: TGCGCCAGCAAGCAAACAGGCGGCCCTAATGAAAAACTGTTTTTT. Translating it yields CASKQTGGPNEKLFF.

The chain recombines TRBV10-3 with TRBJ2-1; 7 bases are shared with TRBD2. The germline V gene encodes CDR1 ENHRY and CDR2 SYGVKD. Trimming at V came to 0 bases and at J to 0 bases, leaving 5 bases not matched to a gene. CDR3 length: 17 residues. The CDR3 DNA reads as TGTGCCATCAGTGAGTCGGCGGGAGAGACCTCCTACAATGAGCAGTTCTTC. Residues: CAISESAGETSYNEQFF.

V is TRBV21-1 and J is TRBJ2-1; TRBD2 is the table's D call and was not checked against the DNA. TRBV21-1 is a recognized pseudogene. The CDR3 is 18 residues long. The CDR3 DNA follows: TGTGCCAGCAGCAAAGTCTCACAACATGGGGAGGGTTCCAATGAGCAGTTCTTC. Amino acid sequence: CASSKVSQHGEGSNEQFF.

The chain is built from TRBV5-1 and TRBJ1-6, with 8 nucleotides matching TRBD1. CDR1 is SGHRS, CDR2 YFSETQ, per germline. The CDR3 is 17 amino acids. V dropped 0 bases and J dropped 5; count of bases not matched to a gene: 7. The CDR3 DNA reads as TGCGCCAGCAGCTTGGCCCCGGGGACAGGTGATAATTCACCCCTCCACTTT. Its translation is CASSLAPGTGDNSPLHF.

The V and J genes are TRBV24-1 and TRBJ2-7, with 11 bases matching TRBD2. The junction had 8 bases not matched to a gene; V was cut back by 4 bases and J by 4 bases. There are 16 residues in the CDR3. In germline, CDR1 is KGHDR, CDR2 SFDVKD. DNA of the CDR3: TGTGCCACCAGTGACAAAACTAGCGGGAGTAATTACGAGCAGTACTTC. Translating it yields CATSDKTSGSNYEQYF.

This clone came up a few times. The rearrangement links TRBV5-1 to TRBJ2-5; the D gene is possibly TRBD1 (6 bases). Looked up from germline, CDR1 is SGHRS and CDR2 is YFSETQ. Trimming removed 2 bases at V and 2 bases at J, with 10 bases between. The CDR3 extends over 14 amino acids. This CDR3 reads CASSFSGVQETQYF. The CDR3 DNA is TGCGCCAGCAGCTTCTCAGGGGTTCAAGAGACCCAGTACTTC.

This chain uses TRBV3-1 (or the pseudogene TRBV3-2) with TRBJ1-5; 7 nucleotides align to TRBD1. V trimming: 0 bases; J trimming: 7 bases; junction bases outside the gene matches: 9. CDR1 and CDR2 from the germline V gene are LGHDT and YNNKEL (reference sequence). This CDR3 spans 16 amino acids. The chain's CDR3 is CASSQDWTGTGQPQHF. The CDR3 nucleotides are TGTGCCAGCAGCCAAGATTGGACAGGAACAGGGCAGCCCCAGCATTTT.

This clone has ten or more counts. The V call is TRBV28, the J call TRBJ1-6, with D possibly TRBD1 on 6 matching bases. The length of the CDR3 is 15 residues. V was clipped by 5 bases and J by 5 bases, with 13 bases between them. Germline loops: CDR1 MDHEN, CDR2 SYDVKM. CDR3 in amino acids: CASSPHRADNSPLHF. In DNA, the CDR3 is TGTGCCAGCAGTCCTCACAGGGCGGATAATTCACCCCTCCACTTT.